Below, 4 T cell receptor beta chains from the same sample are listed, as sequenced in a study. The sorted Tregs were CD4+CD25+CD127-/low cells. TCRdb analysed the 5' RACE reads with MiXCR anew, one entry per CDR3 protein. Counted here are approximately 57,000 distinct CDR3 sequences, around 21% occurring once; the ten biggest clones make up 3.2%. Sequenced sample: tumor-infiltrating Tregs sorted from the breast tumor. These receptors came from a female donor with breast cancer.

This clonotype appeared a few times. Here the CDR3 reads CASSLEASGLYNEQFF. CDR3 nucleotide sequence: TGTGCCAGCAGCTTAGAAGCTAGCGGGTTGTACAATGAGCAGTTCTTC. The chain combines TRBV7-2 with TRBJ2-1; TRBD2 matches 8 bases. Trimming cost V 1 base and J 4 bases; bases outside gene matches: 6. CDR3 length: 16 amino acids. CDR1 SGHTA and CDR2 FQGNSA come from the germline V gene.

This chain's CDR3 is CASTPRIGLARDTQYF. CDR3 in DNA: TGTGCCAGCACGCCACGCATCGGGCTAGCACGAGATACGCAGTATTTT. The V and J genes are TRBV2 and TRBJ2-3; a weak D match, TRBD2 (5 bases). Per germline, CDR1 SNHLY and CDR2 FYNNEI. Trimming removed 7 bases from V and 5 bases from J, with 22 bases in between. The length of the CDR3 is 16 residues.

This clonotype was counted a few times. J is TRBJ2-7 and V is TRBV6-2 or TRBV6-3; 7 bases fit TRBD2. This CDR3 contains 13 residues. V lost 2 bases, J lost 4 bases, and 2 bases stayed unmatched. Germline V gene sequence: CDR1 MNHEY, CDR2 SVGEGT. CDR3 in DNA: TGTGCCAGCAGTTACGCGGGAGAGTACGAGCAGTACTTC. Translated, it gives CASSYAGEYEQYF.

This clonotype is labeled medium-sized. This chain's CDR3 is CASSFGTRRSGNTIYF. In nucleotides, the CDR3 is TGCGCCAGCAGCTTCGGAACCCGCCGCTCTGGAAACACCATATATTTT. The chain carries TRBV5-1 and TRBJ1-3; no reliable D call. The CDR3 consists of 16 residues. Germline V CDR1 and CDR2: SGHRS, YFSETQ. V lost 2 bases, J lost 0 bases, and 12 bases lay in between. The variable domain in full, completed from reference TRBV5-1 and TRBJ1-3, reads KAGVTQTPRYLIKTRGQQVTLSCSPISGHRSVSWYQQTPGQGLQFLFEYFSETQRNKGNFPGRFSGRQFSNSRSEMNVSTLELGDSALYLCASSFGTRRSGNTIYFGEGSWLTVV.